This T cell receptor (beta chain) was documented in a study of metastatic and nonmetastatic thyroid tumors. Study-level findings and limits: The reported finding was significantly higher TCR beta diversity in malignant thyroid tumors relative to benign nodules, in blood and tumor.

Regarding this clone: Its antigen remains unidentified.

Germline V gives CDR1 SGHRS, CDR2 YFSETQ. There are 12 residues in the CDR3. V trimming: 4 bases; J trimming: 10 bases; junction bases outside the gene matches: 5. MiXCR was used by TCRdb to re-call the PCR reads. This sample has 17,000 or so clones, with around a quarter found just once. No treatment had been given to any patient before thyroid surgery. The J gene is TRBJ2-1, the V gene TRBV5-1; TRBD1 aligns across 7 bases. This receptor was identified in a female donor with papillary thyroid cancer or a benign thyroid nodule (not recorded which). Some clones in this sample may be carry-over from other donors' samples. The sample consisted of adjacent normal tissue. CDR3 loop: CASSRDSQEQFF. CDR3 coding DNA: TGCGCCAGCAGCCGGGACAGTCAAGAGCAGTTCTTC.